The 18 T cell receptor beta chains presented below share a single source sample, sequenced in a study of brain T cells in children with intractable seizures. Noted time point: blood from clinic visit 5 months post-surgery; TSC patient then seizure free. The protocol was immunoSEQ multiplex PCR, while the TCRdb copy is restricted to in-frame clones and leaves out a portion. Of 340,000 or so clones listed, about 94% are singletons. The specimen was peripheral blood, collected approximately 5 months after surgery. The receptors come from a boy under two years old with tuberous sclerosis and intractable seizures.

The V gene is TRBV6-1, the J gene TRBJ2-3, with D tentatively TRBD2 (6 bases). The length of the CDR3 is 15 residues. The germline gives CDR1 MNHNS, CDR2 SASEGT. V was clipped by 2 bases and J by 0 bases, with 9 bases between them. CDR3 sequence reads: CASSESSGSTDTQYF. The CDR3, as DNA: TGTGCCAGCAGTGAAAGTAGCGGAAGCACAGATACGCAGTATTTT.

CDR3 coding DNA: TGTGCCAGCAGCTTGCCGGGTTACGTCGACAATGAGCAGTTCTTC. Translation gives CASSLPGYVDNEQFF. This chain joins TRBV5-6 and TRBJ2-1; D remains unclear. Trimming left V 1 base short and J 5 bases short, with 13 bases between. CDR1 SGHDT and CDR2 YYEEEE come from the germline V gene. The CDR3 consists of 15 residues.

The chain is built from TRBV30 and TRBJ1-1; D is perhaps TRBD1 (5 bases). Trimming pared 1 base from V and 3 bases from J, leaving 12 bases between. The CDR3 totals 14 residues. Germline V gives CDR1 GTSNPN, CDR2 SVGIG (reference sequence). CDR3 loop: CAWSEDTLYTEAFF. The CDR3 nucleotides are TGTGCCTGGAGTGAGGACACTCTGTACACTGAAGCTTTCTTT.

This chain links TRBV5-4 with TRBJ2-3, with unresolved D. Deletions cut 4 bases from V and 6 bases from J, with 9 bases between. In germline, CDR1 is SGHNT, CDR2 YYREEE (reference sequence). The CDR3 sequence is 12 residues long. The CDR3 DNA sequence: TGTGCCAGCAGCGTCGATTATGATACGCAGTATTTT. Its translation: CASSVDYDTQYF.

The V and J genes are TRBV3-1 (or the pseudogene TRBV3-2) and TRBJ1-2, with D possibly matching TRBD1 (5 bases). Trimming stripped 0 bases from V and 8 bases from J, with 13 bases between. The CDR3 length is 14 residues. Germline V gene sequence: CDR1 LGHDT, CDR2 YNNKEL (reference sequence). The CDR3 reads CASSQDVGGEGYTF. CDR3 DNA sequence: TGTGCCAGCAGCCAAGACGTGGGGGGTGAAGGCTACACCTTC.

The rearrangement joins TRBV5-4 to TRBJ1-2, with D tentatively TRBD1 (6 bases). V was cut by 0 bases and J by 4 bases, with 13 bases left in between. The germline V gene encodes CDR1 SGHNT and CDR2 YYREEE (reference sequence). The CDR3 runs to 15 residues. This CDR3 is CASSLAGGRIYGYTF. In nucleotides, the CDR3 is TGTGCCAGCAGCTTGGCCGGGGGCCGGATCTATGGCTACACCTTC.

V is TRBV5-1 and J is TRBJ1-1, with D possibly TRBD1 on 5 matching bases. V was shortened by 4 bases and J by 4 bases, with 17 bases between the two germline ends. The CDR3 has 15 amino acids. Germline V CDR1 and CDR2: SGHRS, YFSETQ. The CDR3 nucleotides are TGCGCCAGCAGCCCCGGGAAGGGGATAGGCACTGAAGCTTTCTTT. Protein sequence: CASSPGKGIGTEAFF.

V usage is TRBV7-2 and J usage is TRBJ1-2; the D gene is possibly TRBD1 (5 bases). Trimming removed 1 base from V and 7 bases from J, with 19 bases in between. The CDR3 length is 16 residues. CDR1 is SGHTA and CDR2 is FQGNSA in the germline V gene. CDR3 sequence reads: CASSLEWTGPGLGYTF. The DNA of the CDR3 is TGTGCCAGCAGCTTAGAGTGGACCGGTCCAGGGCTTGGCTACACCTTC.

The V and J genes are TRBV6-5 and TRBJ1-2; TRBD1 is a possible D gene (5 bases). The V gene lost 2 bases and the J gene lost 4 bases, with 11 bases spanning the gap. This CDR3 comprises 14 residues. Germline loops: CDR1 MNHEY, CDR2 SVGAGI. The CDR3 region is CASSYTGGGYGYTF. CDR3 nucleotide sequence: TGTGCCAGCAGTTACACCGGGGGAGGCTATGGCTACACCTTC.

The V call is TRBV6-5, the J call TRBJ2-7; TRBD2 matches 7 bases. Germline V lookup: CDR1 MNHEY, CDR2 SVGAGI. This CDR3 is 15 amino acids long. V dropped 2 bases and J dropped 2; count of bases not matched to a gene: 6. The CDR3 loop reads CASSYTAGETYEQYF. The CDR3, as DNA: TGTGCCAGCAGTTACACGGCGGGGGAGACCTACGAGCAGTACTTC.

The chain joins TRBV28 to TRBJ1-5, with TRBD1 identical over 8 bases. CDR3 length: 14 residues. Trimming took 6 bases from V and 5 from J; bases not matched to a gene: 6. Germline V lookup: CDR1 MDHEN, CDR2 SYDVKM. The CDR3 region has the DNA TGTGCCAGCAGAATAACAGGGGGTCATCAGCCCCAGCATTTT. Translated: CASRITGGHQPQHF.

V is TRBV19 and J is TRBJ2-6; tentative D call: TRBD1 (6 bases). Germline values: CDR1 LNHDA, CDR2 SQIVND (reference sequence). The CDR3 loop spans 14 amino acids. V lost 9 bases and J 2 bases, leaving 11 bases between the germline ends. CDR3 amino acids: CASRQEPGANVLTF. The CDR3 bases are TGTGCCAGCCGACAGGAACCTGGGGCCAACGTCCTGACTTTC.

The chain couples TRBV9 to TRBJ1-2; D is undetermined. This CDR3 has 13 residues. Germline V gives CDR1 SGDLS, CDR2 YYNGEE. V was cut by 1 base and J by 3 bases, with 7 bases left in between. The DNA of the CDR3 is TGTGCCAGCAGCGTAAGGGTCGACTATGGCTACACCTTC. It translates to CASSVRVDYGYTF.

This sequence joins TRBV2 and TRBJ2-7; 9 nucleotides agree with TRBD2. CDR3 size: 14 residues. With V trimmed by 5 bases and J by 6 bases, 8 bases remained unmatched. CDR1 is SNHLY, CDR2 FYNNEI, per germline. The CDR3 sequence is CASSRVAGAPEQYF. CDR3 in DNA: TGTGCCAGCAGTCGGGTAGCGGGAGCCCCCGAGCAGTACTTC.

This rearrangement joins TRBV19 to TRBJ2-2; 7 bases match TRBD1. This CDR3 has 16 residues. Per the germline V gene, CDR1 is LNHDA and CDR2 is SQIVND (reference sequence). V lost 7 bases to trimming and J lost 0 bases; unmatched junction nucleotides: 8. CDR3 sequence (DNA): TGTGCCAGTACCATGAGGGGGCCGTCGAACACCGGGGAGCTGTTTTTT. Translating gives CASTMRGPSNTGELFF.

The genes are TRBV7-9 and TRBJ2-7, with D maybe TRBD2 (5 bases). Germline CDR1 and CDR2: SEHNR and FQNEAQ (reference sequence). The CDR3 spans 12 residues. The ends were cut back, 1 base at V and 4 bases at J, with 5 bases in the middle. The CDR3 region is CASSLGTYEQYF. The CDR3 DNA sequence: TGTGCCAGCAGCTTAGGGACTTACGAGCAGTACTTC. The full variable domain, completed using reference TRBV7-9 and TRBJ2-7, is DTGVSQNPRHKITKRGQNVTFRCDPISEHNRLYWYRQTLGQGPEFLTYFQNEAQLEKSRLLSDRFSAERPKGSFSTLEIQRTEQGDSAMYLCASSLGTYEQYFGPGTRLTVT.

The genes are TRBV7-8 and TRBJ2-3; 8 positions match TRBD1. In germline, CDR1 is SGHVS, CDR2 FQNEAQ. CDR3 size: 17 residues. The V and J ends lost 5 bases and 1 base, in that order; junction bases with no gene match: 11. The CDR3 here is CASSLPDRVGGTDTQYF. The CDR3, as DNA: TGTGCCAGCAGCCTGCCGGACAGGGTTGGGGGCACAGATACGCAGTATTTT.

The CDR3 reads CASGGRGYTF. The CDR3 DNA reads TGTGCCAGTGGGGGCCGCGGCTACACCTTC. This chain joins TRBV19 and TRBJ1-2, with a weak D call TRBD1 (6 bases). The CDR3 spans 10 residues. Trimming pared 8 bases from V and 8 bases from J, leaving 9 bases between. Germline CDR1 and CDR2: LNHDA and SQIVND (reference sequence).